These 26 T cell receptor beta chains came from one sample sequenced in a study of blood T cell repertoires in COVID-19. Sequenced by immunoSEQ multiplex PCR; TCRdb stores in-frame clones only, minus some. The table has over 150,000 clones, 85% to 90% seen once. Sequenced input: peripheral blood. The receptors come from a man between 60 and 75 years old with COVID-19, enrolled during active disease.

CDR3 sequence (DNA): TGTGCCAGCAGTGAGATGGGGACTAGCCCCGAGCAGTTCTTC. It codes for CASSEMGTSPEQFF. The chain employs TRBV25-1 and TRBJ2-1, with TRBD2 matching 9 bases. The germline gives CDR1 MGHDK, CDR2 SYGVNS. The V and J ends lost 3 bases and 10 bases, in that order; junction bases with no gene match: 7. This CDR3 comprises 14 residues.

The CDR3 DNA follows: TGTGCCAGTAGTGGGCCAGGGGGCGGTGAAAAACTGTTTTTT. Protein product: CASSGPGGGEKLFF. The chain has TRBV19 and TRBJ1-4; 8 nucleotides agree with TRBD1. Germline assignment: CDR1 LNHDA and CDR2 SQIVND (reference sequence). J lost 7 bases, V lost 5 bases, and 6 bases had no gene match. The CDR3 covers 14 residues.

In its sample, this clone was seen once. V and J are TRBV7-9 and TRBJ1-2; TRBD1 agrees at 12 bases. This CDR3 has 16 residues. Germline CDR1 is SEHNR and CDR2 is FQNEAQ (reference sequence). V gave up 7 bases and J gave up 5 bases; unmatched junction bases: 11. In nucleotides, the CDR3 is TGTGCCAGCACCTCCGGGACAGGGGGCGGCCTTTATGGCTACACCTTC. Translating gives CASTSGTGGGLYGYTF.

The sample holds a few counts of this clone. V and J are TRBV11-3 and TRBJ2-7; 12 bases are shared with TRBD2. Germline CDR1 is SGHNT and CDR2 is YENEEA. The length of the CDR3 is 15 residues. Trimming took 2 bases from V and 3 from J; bases not matched to a gene: 2. The CDR3 protein is CASSLRLAGVYEQYF. The CDR3, as DNA: TGTGCCAGCAGCTTACGACTAGCGGGAGTCTACGAGCAGTACTTC.

This clone was counted only a few times. The chain employs TRBV3-1 (or the pseudogene TRBV3-2) and TRBJ2-1, with D maybe TRBD2 (6 bases). Trimming removed 4 bases at V and 1 base at J, with 8 bases between. This CDR3 is 14 amino acids long. CDR1 and CDR2 (germline): LGHDT, YNNKEL (reference sequence). CDR3 loop: CASSRGTSYNEQFF. The CDR3 region has the DNA TGTGCCAGCAGCCGGGGGACTTCCTACAATGAGCAGTTCTTC.

V gene TRBV6-5 combines with J gene TRBJ1-2, with 7 bases that match TRBD1. J gave up 7 bases and V 0 bases, and 2 bases lay outside the gene matches. From germline, CDR1 is MNHEY and CDR2 SVGAGI. CDR3 size: 13 residues. The CDR3 here is CASSYSTGFGYTF. In DNA form, the CDR3 reads TGTGCCAGCAGTTACTCGACAGGGTTTGGCTACACCTTC.

This sequence joins TRBV11-2 and TRBJ2-6; maybe TRBD2 (6 bases). With 2 bases removed from V and 4 bases from J, the gap between germline ends came to 12 bases. The germline gives CDR1 SGHAT, CDR2 FQNNGV. This CDR3 comprises 16 residues. The CDR3 sequence is CASSLTGRGGANVLTF. The CDR3 DNA reads as TGTGCCAGCAGCTTAACCGGGAGAGGAGGGGCCAACGTCCTGACTTTC.

The chain couples TRBV28 to TRBJ2-4, with 9 bases fitting TRBD2. The V gene's germline CDR1 is MDHEN and CDR2 SYDVKM. The ends lost 5 bases at V and 6 bases at J; junction bases unmatched: 17. The CDR3 loop spans 18 amino acids. CDR3 amino acids: CASSPTPSGRGGRNIQYF. The CDR3, as DNA: TGTGCCAGCAGTCCCACCCCCTCCGGGCGGGGGGGAAGAAACATTCAGTACTTC.

This chain connects TRBV9 to TRBJ2-3; 10 bases match TRBD2. This CDR3 spans 17 amino acids. Germline assignment: CDR1 SGDLS and CDR2 YYNGEE. V lost 0 bases and J lost 4; bases outside the gene matches: 8. The CDR3 region is CASSVGYTSGVADTQYF. In DNA, the CDR3 is TGTGCCAGCAGCGTAGGCTACACTAGCGGGGTCGCAGATACGCAGTATTTT.

The chain couples TRBV6-5 to TRBJ1-3; the D gene is possibly TRBD1 (5 bases). The ends were cut back, 3 bases at V and 1 base at J, with 10 bases in the middle. The CDR3 loop spans 15 amino acids. The germline V gene has CDR1 MNHEY and CDR2 SVGAGI. The CDR3 region is CASSYTRQSGNTIYF. The CDR3 DNA is TGTGCCAGCAGTTATACGAGACAGTCTGGAAACACCATATATTTT.

This clone has a single count. The chain is built from TRBV7-2 and TRBJ2-4; 10 positions match TRBD2. The germline CDR1 and CDR2 sequences are SGHTA and FQGNSA. The CDR3 sequence is 18 residues long. The V and J ends lost 2 bases and 0 bases, in that order; junction bases with no gene match: 7. This chain's CDR3 is CASSLTSGDPLAKNIQYF. The CDR3 DNA reads TGTGCCAGCAGCTTAACTAGCGGGGACCCACTAGCCAAAAACATTCAGTACTTC.

V and J are TRBV6-5 and TRBJ1-1, with TRBD1 as a possible D gene (5 bases). V lost 0 bases, J lost 5 bases, and 13 bases lay in between. This CDR3 is 15 amino acids long. Germline CDR1 is MNHEY and CDR2 is SVGAGI. In DNA, the CDR3 is TGTGCCAGCAGTTACTCGGCAGGGCGGCGTACTGAAGCTTTCTTT. Protein sequence: CASSYSAGRRTEAFF.

The chain couples TRBV27 to TRBJ2-7, with 8 bases matching TRBD1. Trimming removed 4 bases from V and 2 bases from J; junction bases left unmatched: 7. CDR1 and CDR2 from the germline V gene are MNHEY and SMNVEV (reference sequence). This CDR3 has 15 residues. CDR3: CASSSAGTGTYEQYF. CDR3 DNA sequence: TGTGCCAGCAGTTCCGCCGGGACAGGAACCTACGAGCAGTACTTC.

The chain carries TRBV6-1 and TRBJ1-1; weak D call: TRBD1 (5 bases). The V gene's germline CDR1 is MNHNS and CDR2 SASEGT. V shed 2 bases and J shed 5 bases, with 9 bases lying between them. There are 13 residues in the CDR3. The CDR3 reads CASSERGGTEAFF. The DNA for the CDR3 is TGTGCCAGCAGTGAACGGGGGGGGACTGAAGCTTTCTTT.

J is TRBJ1-2 and V is TRBV19; TRBD1 might be the D (5 bases). V was cut by 2 bases and J by 13 bases, with 20 bases left in between. The CDR3 runs 14 residues. Germline V gene data show CDR1 as LNHDA and CDR2 as SQIVND (reference sequence). This CDR3 reads CASSITADSQSGTF. CDR3 bases: TGTGCCAGTAGTATAACAGCCGACAGCCAGTCGGGCACCTTC.

The count of this clone is one. The rearrangement uses TRBV30 and TRBJ2-1; 11 nucleotides align to TRBD2. After removal of 3 bases from V and 9 bases from J, the junction contained 10 bases not matched to a gene. The CDR3 length is 15 residues. Germline CDR1 is GTSNPN and CDR2 is SVGIG (reference sequence). The CDR3 loop reads CAWSVAGGTLGEQFF. DNA of the CDR3: TGTGCCTGGAGCGTAGCGGGGGGGACCTTAGGTGAGCAGTTCTTC.

The chain links TRBV12-5 to TRBJ2-7; a weak D match, TRBD2 (5 bases). The V gene's germline CDR1 is LGHNT and CDR2 FRNRAP. The V gene lost 1 base and the J gene lost 3 bases, with 22 bases spanning the gap. This CDR3 has 18 residues. The CDR3 DNA sequence: TGTGCTAGTGGTTTGGACTATGGTTGGCAGACAACTAGCTACGAGCAGTACTTC. Amino acids: CASGLDYGWQTTSYEQYF.

The CDR3 loop reads CASSVWLGENTEAFF. CDR3 nucleotides: TGTGCCAGCAGCGTATGGTTAGGGGAGAACACTGAAGCTTTCTTT. The V call is TRBV9, the J call TRBJ1-1, with D tentatively TRBD1 (5 bases). The CDR3 loop spans 15 amino acids. Per the germline V gene, CDR1 is SGDLS and CDR2 is YYNGEE. Trimming pared 1 base from V and 1 base from J, leaving 11 bases between.

This clone was observed once. This chain uses TRBV19 with TRBJ2-1; D might be TRBD2 (5 bases). The CDR3 contains 16 residues. Germline V gives CDR1 LNHDA, CDR2 SQIVND (reference sequence). The V end was cut by 5 bases, the J end by 8 bases, with 22 bases between. DNA for the CDR3: TGTGCCAGTAGTTCGGTGGTCTTTGGGAGATCGGATGAGCAGTTCTTC. It codes for CASSSVVFGRSDEQFF.

V and J are TRBV3-1 (or the pseudogene TRBV3-2) and TRBJ2-1, with TRBD2 as a possible D gene (5 bases). The CDR3 consists of 13 residues. V shed 6 bases and J shed 3 bases, with 9 bases lying between them. Germline V gene lookup returns CDR1 LGHDT and CDR2 YNNKEL (reference sequence). This CDR3 reads CASSEGNYNEQFF. The CDR3, as DNA: TGTGCCAGCAGTGAGGGAAACTACAATGAGCAGTTCTTC.

This chain joins TRBV6-5 and TRBJ1-1, with no clear D. With 2 bases removed from V and 0 bases from J, the gap between germline ends came to 10 bases. This CDR3 spans 15 amino acids. The germline V gene has CDR1 MNHEY and CDR2 SVGAGI. The CDR3 coding sequence is TGTGCCAGCAGTTACGTGGGCAGCATGAACACTGAAGCTTTCTTT. Its protein product is CASSYVGSMNTEAFF.

The V and J genes are TRBV11-3 and TRBJ2-4; 8 nucleotides align to TRBD1. CDR1 is SGHNT, CDR2 YENEEA, per germline. With V trimmed by 0 bases and J by 7 bases, 2 bases remained unmatched. The CDR3 loop spans 14 amino acids. In nucleotides, the CDR3 is TGTGCCAGCAGCTTAGAGGGACAGGAGAACATTCAGTACTTC. Residues: CASSLEGQENIQYF.

The chain uses TRBV5-8 and TRBJ2-1, with D maybe TRBD1 (6 bases). The CDR3 length is 13 residues. Trimming took off 2 bases at V and 5 bases at J, with 8 bases between the two ends. Germline loops: CDR1 SGHTS, CDR2 YDEGEE. The CDR3 loop reads CASSLWTDNEQFF. CDR3 DNA sequence: TGTGCCAGCAGCTTATGGACAGACAATGAGCAGTTCTTC.

The rearrangement links TRBV14 to TRBJ1-1; tentatively, D is TRBD1 (5 bases). The CDR3 is made up of 20 amino acids. Germline CDR1 and CDR2: SGHDN and FVKESK. The germline V and J ends were trimmed by 4 bases and 1 base, with 28 bases remaining between them. The CDR3 spells CASSRMKIRPQGGQNTEAFF. CDR3 DNA: TGTGCCAGCAGCCGCATGAAGATACGCCCGCAGGGAGGCCAGAACACTGAAGCTTTCTTT.

The rearrangement uses TRBV4-2 and TRBJ1-2; weak D call: TRBD1 (5 bases). The CDR3 covers 14 residues. The germline CDR1 and CDR2 sequences are LGHNA and YNFKEQ. V dropped 0 bases and J dropped 6 bases, with 11 bases sitting between them. This CDR3 is CASSQDPGADGYTF. CDR3 coding DNA: TGTGCCAGCAGCCAAGATCCTGGGGCAGATGGCTACACCTTC.

This clone was observed a handful of times. This chain connects TRBV5-5 to TRBJ2-6; possibly TRBD1 for D (6 bases). Germline lookup yields CDR1 SGHKS and CDR2 YYEKEE (reference sequence). Trimming shortened V by 4 bases and J by 2 bases, and 13 bases separated the two germline ends. This CDR3 is built from 16 residues. The DNA for the CDR3 is TGTGCCAGCAGCCAAGTAGGGGGAGCTGGGGCCAACGTCCTGACTTTC. This sequence encodes CASSQVGGAGANVLTF.